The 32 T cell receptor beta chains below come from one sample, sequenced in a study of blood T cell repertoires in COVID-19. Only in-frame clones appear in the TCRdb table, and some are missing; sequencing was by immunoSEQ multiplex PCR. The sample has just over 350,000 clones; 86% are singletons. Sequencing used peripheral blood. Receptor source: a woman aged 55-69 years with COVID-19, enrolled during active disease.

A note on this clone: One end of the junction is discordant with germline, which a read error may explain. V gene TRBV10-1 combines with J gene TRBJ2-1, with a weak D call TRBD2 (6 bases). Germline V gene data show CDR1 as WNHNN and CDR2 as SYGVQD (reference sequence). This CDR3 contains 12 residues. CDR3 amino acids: CASSDFLASRIF. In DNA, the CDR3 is TGCGCCAGCAGTGACTTCCTAGCGTCCAGGATCTTC.

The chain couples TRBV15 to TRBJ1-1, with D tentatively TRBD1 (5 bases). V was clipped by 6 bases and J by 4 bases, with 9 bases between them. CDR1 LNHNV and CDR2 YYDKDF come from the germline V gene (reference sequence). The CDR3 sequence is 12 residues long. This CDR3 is CATRQGGTEAFF. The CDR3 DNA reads TGTGCCACCAGGCAGGGAGGCACTGAAGCTTTCTTT.

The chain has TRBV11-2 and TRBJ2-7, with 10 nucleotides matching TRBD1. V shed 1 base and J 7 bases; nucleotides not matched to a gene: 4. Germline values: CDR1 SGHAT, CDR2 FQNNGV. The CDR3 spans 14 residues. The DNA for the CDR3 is TGTGCCAGCAGCTTAGTTCGGACAGGGGGAGAGCAGTACTTC. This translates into CASSLVRTGGEQYF.

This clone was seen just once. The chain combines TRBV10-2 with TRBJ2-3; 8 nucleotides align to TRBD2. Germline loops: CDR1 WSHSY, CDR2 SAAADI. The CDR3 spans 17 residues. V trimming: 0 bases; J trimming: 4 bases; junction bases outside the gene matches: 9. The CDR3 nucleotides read TGCGCCAGCAGTGAGTCAGGTAGCGGGGCTCTCGCAGATACGCAGTATTTT. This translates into CASSESGSGALADTQYF.

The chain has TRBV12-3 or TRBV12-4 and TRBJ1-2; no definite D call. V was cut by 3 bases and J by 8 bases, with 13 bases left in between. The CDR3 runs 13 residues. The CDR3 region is CASSFVGSGGYTF. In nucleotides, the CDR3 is TGTGCCAGCAGTTTTGTGGGATCGGGGGGCTACACCTTC.

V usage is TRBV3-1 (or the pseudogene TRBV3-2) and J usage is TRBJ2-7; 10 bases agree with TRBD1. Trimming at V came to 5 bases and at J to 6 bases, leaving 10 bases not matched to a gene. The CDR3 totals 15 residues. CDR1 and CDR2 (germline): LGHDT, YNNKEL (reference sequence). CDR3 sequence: CASSSTDRGQGEQYF. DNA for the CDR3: TGTGCCAGCAGCAGCACTGACAGGGGGCAGGGCGAGCAGTACTTC.

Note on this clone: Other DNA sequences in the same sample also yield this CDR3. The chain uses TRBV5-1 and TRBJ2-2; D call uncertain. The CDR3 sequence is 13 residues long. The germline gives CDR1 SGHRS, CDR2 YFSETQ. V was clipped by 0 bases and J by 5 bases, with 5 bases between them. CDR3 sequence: CASSLVPTGELFF. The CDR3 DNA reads TGCGCCAGCAGCTTGGTCCCAACCGGGGAGCTGTTTTTT.

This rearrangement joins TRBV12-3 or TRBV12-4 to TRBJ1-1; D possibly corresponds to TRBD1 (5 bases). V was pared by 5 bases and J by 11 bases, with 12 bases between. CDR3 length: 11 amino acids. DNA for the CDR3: TGTGCCAGCAGTGTGGGGCCGCCGGCTTTCTTT. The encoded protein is CASSVGPPAFF.

CDR3 coding DNA: TGTGCCACCAGTGAACCTGGTGACAGGGTCAGTAATGAAAAACTGTTTTTT. This encodes CATSEPGDRVSNEKLFF. The chain has TRBV24-1 and TRBJ1-4; 7 bases match TRBD1. CDR3 length: 17 amino acids. The germline V gene encodes CDR1 KGHDR and CDR2 SFDVKD. V lost 4 bases to trimming and J lost 4 bases; unmatched junction nucleotides: 11.

Here the CDR3 DNA reads TGCGCCAGCAGCTTTATGGGGACAGGGGTGCAAGAGACCCAGTACTTC. Its translation is CASSFMGTGVQETQYF. The V and J genes are TRBV5-1 and TRBJ2-5, with TRBD1 identical over 10 bases. CDR3 length equals 16 residues. Germline V CDR1 and CDR2: SGHRS, YFSETQ. The V gene end was trimmed by 2 bases and the J gene end by 2 bases; junction bases not matched to a gene: 6.

The CDR3 loop is CSVEDPGTDTQYF. CDR3 nucleotides: TGCAGCGTTGAAGATCCGGGGACAGATACGCAGTATTTT. This chain connects TRBV29-1 to TRBJ2-3, with D tentatively TRBD2 (5 bases). The CDR3 runs 13 residues. V was cut by 0 bases and J by 3 bases, with 7 bases left in between. Germline V gene data show CDR1 as SQVTM and CDR2 as ANQGSEA.

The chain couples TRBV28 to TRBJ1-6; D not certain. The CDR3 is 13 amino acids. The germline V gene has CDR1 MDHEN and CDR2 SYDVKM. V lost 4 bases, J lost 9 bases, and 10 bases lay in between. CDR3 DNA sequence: TGTGCCAGCAGTTGGCCCCCAGGTTCACCCCTCCACTTT. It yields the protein CASSWPPGSPLHF.

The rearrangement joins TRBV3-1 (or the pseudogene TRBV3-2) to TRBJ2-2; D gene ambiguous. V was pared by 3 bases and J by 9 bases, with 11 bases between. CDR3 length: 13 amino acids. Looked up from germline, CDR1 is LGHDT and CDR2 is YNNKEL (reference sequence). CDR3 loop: CASSHLDPRELFF. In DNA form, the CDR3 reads TGTGCCAGCAGCCACCTAGACCCAAGGGAGCTGTTTTTT.

The CDR3 DNA reads TGCGCCAGCCTCCAGTCACCTAATGAAAAACTGTTTTTT. Translation gives CASLQSPNEKLFF. The rearrangement uses TRBV5-1 and TRBJ1-4; D is ambiguous. With 7 bases removed from V and 3 bases from J, the gap between germline ends came to 10 bases. Germline lookup yields CDR1 SGHRS and CDR2 YFSETQ. The CDR3 loop spans 13 amino acids.

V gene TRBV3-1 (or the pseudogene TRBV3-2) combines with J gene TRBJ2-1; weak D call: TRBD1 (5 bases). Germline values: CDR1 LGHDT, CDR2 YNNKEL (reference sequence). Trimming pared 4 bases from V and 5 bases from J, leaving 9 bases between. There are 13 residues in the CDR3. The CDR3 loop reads CASSPLGDNEQFF. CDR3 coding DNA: TGTGCCAGCAGCCCATTAGGGGACAATGAGCAGTTCTTC.

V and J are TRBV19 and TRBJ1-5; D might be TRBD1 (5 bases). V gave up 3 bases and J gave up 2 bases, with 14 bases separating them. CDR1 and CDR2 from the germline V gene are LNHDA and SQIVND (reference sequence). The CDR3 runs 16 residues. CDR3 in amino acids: CASSILGGRGNQPQHF. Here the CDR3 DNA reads TGTGCCAGTAGTATTCTTGGGGGGAGGGGCAATCAGCCCCAGCATTTT.

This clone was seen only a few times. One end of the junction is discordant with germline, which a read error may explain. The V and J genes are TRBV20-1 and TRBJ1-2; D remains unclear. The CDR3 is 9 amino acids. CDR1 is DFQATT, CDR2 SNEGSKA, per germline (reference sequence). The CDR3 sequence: CSATDLRAF. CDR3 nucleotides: TGCAGTGCCACTGACTTGAGAGCCTTC.

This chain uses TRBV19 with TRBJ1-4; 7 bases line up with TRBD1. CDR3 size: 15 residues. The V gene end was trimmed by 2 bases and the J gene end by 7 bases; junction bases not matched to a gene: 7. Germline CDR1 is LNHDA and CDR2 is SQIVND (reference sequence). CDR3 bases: TGTGCCAGTAGTATAAGACAGGGCGGACGTGAAAAACTGTTTTTT. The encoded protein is CASSIRQGGREKLFF.

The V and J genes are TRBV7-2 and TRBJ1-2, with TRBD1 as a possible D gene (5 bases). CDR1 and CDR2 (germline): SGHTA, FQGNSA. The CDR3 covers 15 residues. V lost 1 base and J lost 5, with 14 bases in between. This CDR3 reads CASSLDRNRLYGYTF. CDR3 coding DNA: TGTGCCAGCAGCTTAGACCGGAACAGGCTATATGGCTACACCTTC.

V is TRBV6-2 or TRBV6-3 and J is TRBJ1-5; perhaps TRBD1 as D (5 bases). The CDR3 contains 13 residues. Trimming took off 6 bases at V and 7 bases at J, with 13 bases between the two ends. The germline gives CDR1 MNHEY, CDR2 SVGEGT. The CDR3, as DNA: TGTGCCAGCAGCGACAGAGTCCAACAGCCCCAGCATTTT. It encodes CASSDRVQQPQHF.

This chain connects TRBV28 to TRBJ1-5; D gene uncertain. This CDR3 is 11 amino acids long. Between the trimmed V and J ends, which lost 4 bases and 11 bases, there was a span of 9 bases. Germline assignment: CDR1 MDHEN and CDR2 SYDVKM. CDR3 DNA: TGTGCCAGCAGTTACCACGGGGCCCAGCATTTT. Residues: CASSYHGAQHF.

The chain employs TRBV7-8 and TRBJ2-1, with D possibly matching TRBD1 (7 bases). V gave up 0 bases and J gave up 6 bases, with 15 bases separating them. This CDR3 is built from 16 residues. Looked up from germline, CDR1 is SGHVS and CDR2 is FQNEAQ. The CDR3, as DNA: TGTGCCAGCAGCTTAGCCTACAGGGGAGCGGGCAATGAGCAGTTCTTC. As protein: CASSLAYRGAGNEQFF.

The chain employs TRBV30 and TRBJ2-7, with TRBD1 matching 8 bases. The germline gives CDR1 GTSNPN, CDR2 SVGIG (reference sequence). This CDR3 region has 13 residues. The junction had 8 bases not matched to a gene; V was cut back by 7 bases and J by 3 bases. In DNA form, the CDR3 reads TGTGCCTTCTTCAGGGGGCAAGGCTACGAGCAGTACTTC. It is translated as CAFFRGQGYEQYF.

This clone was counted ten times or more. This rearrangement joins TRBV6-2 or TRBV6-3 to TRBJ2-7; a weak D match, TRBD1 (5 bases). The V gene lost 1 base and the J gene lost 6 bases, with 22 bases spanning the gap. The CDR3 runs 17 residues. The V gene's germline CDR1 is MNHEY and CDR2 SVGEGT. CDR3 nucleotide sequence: TGTGCCAGCAGTTACTTCGCCCCAAGCGCAGGGTTCAGCGAGCAGTACTTC. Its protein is CASSYFAPSAGFSEQYF.

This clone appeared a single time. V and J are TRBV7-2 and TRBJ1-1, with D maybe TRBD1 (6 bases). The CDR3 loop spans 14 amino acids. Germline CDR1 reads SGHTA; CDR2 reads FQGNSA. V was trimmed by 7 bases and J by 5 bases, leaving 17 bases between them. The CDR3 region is CASTLVQGYTEAFF. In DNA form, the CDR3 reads TGTGCCAGCACCCTCGTACAGGGTTATACTGAAGCTTTCTTT.

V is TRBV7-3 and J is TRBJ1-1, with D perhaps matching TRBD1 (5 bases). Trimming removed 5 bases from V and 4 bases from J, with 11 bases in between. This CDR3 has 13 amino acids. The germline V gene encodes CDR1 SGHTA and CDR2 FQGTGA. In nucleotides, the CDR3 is TGTGCCAGCAGCGCTAATCAGGGCACTGAAGCTTTCTTT. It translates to CASSANQGTEAFF.

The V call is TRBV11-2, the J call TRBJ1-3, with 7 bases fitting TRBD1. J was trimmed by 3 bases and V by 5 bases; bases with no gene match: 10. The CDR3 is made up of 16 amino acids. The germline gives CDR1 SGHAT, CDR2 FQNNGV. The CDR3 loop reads CASSTTTGFDGNTIYF. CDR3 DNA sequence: TGTGCCAGCAGCACAACGACAGGGTTTGATGGAAACACCATATATTTT.

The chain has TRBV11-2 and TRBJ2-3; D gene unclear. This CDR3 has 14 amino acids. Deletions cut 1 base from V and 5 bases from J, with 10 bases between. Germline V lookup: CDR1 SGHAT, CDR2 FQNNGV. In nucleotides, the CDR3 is TGTGCCAGCAGCTTAGTTAGTGGCGGAGATACGCAGTATTTT. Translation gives CASSLVSGGDTQYF.

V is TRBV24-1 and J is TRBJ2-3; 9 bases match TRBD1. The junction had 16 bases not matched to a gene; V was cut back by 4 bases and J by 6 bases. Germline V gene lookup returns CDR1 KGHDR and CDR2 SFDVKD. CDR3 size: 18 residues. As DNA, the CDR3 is TGTGCCACCAGTGACTCTTTGGACAGGGGCAATCGGGGGGATACGCAGTATTTT. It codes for CATSDSLDRGNRGDTQYF.

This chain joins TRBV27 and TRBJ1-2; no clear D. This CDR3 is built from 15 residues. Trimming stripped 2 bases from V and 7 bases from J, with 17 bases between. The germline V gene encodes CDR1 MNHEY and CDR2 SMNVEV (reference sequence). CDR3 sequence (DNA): TGTGCCAGCAGTTTAGGGTTAGGAGGGATCGGTGGCTACACCTTC. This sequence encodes CASSLGLGGIGGYTF.

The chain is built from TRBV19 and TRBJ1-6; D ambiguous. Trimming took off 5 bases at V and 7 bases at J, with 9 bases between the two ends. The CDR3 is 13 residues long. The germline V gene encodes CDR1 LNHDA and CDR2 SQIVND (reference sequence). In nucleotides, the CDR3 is TGTGCCAGTAGTTCCGAGATGAATTCACCCCTCCACTTT. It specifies CASSSEMNSPLHF.

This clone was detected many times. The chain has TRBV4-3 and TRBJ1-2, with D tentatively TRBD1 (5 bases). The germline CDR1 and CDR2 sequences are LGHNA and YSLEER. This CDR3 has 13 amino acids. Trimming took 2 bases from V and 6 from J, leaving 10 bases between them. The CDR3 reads CASSQRTGDGYTF. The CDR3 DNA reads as TGCGCCAGCAGCCAACGCACAGGAGATGGCTACACCTTC.